This T cell receptor beta chain was profiled in a study of blood T cell repertoires in COVID-19. Study-level information: PBMCs, B-cell-depleted T cells, or T cells were the source of the cDNA or gDNA that made up the material.

Authors' data handling: Researchers report that nucleated cell counts were estimated from reference gene primer amplification. The data were produced by immunoSEQ multiplex PCR, yet TCRdb's version contains in-frame clones alone and is incomplete. V, J and clone size are those of that table, while D and trimming were read from the DNA. The sample carries some 380,000 clones, about 90% recorded once. V was cut by 5 bases and J by 7 bases, with 8 bases left in between. The CDR3 is 12 amino acids. The germline CDR1 and CDR2 sequences are LGHDT and YNNKEL (reference sequence). This clone was detected only once. Allocation to cohorts depended on clinical history reported by the participants. Each recovered donor of Cohort 3 presented with two negative PCRs, clearance, or symptom resolution.

The chain recombines TRBV3-1 (or the pseudogene TRBV3-2) with TRBJ1-4; D gene uncertain. This clonotype was sampled from a man aged 30 to 45 who had recovered from COVID-19. Sequencing used PBMCs or T cells enriched from blood (not recorded which). The DNA for the CDR3 is TGTGCCAGCAGCTTCAAAGCTGAAAAACTGTTTTTT. Residues: CASSFKAEKLFF.